The TCR beta chain described here comes from a study of T-cell reconstitution after alpha-beta-depleted transplantation in children. This CDR3 is 13 amino acids long. The V end lost 6 bases, the J end lost 4 bases, and 12 bases lay between the germline ends. Germline V gives CDR1 SNHLY, CDR2 FYNNEI. Construction of the TCRbeta library involved unique molecular identifiers. TCRdb used MiXCR to reprocess the PCR reads, holding one entry per CDR3 protein. The data contain about 610,000 distinct CDR3 sequences, 10% to 13% of them singletons. The TCR was taken from a human donor who donated a stem cell graft to a child with acute myeloid leukemia. V and J are TRBV2 and TRBJ1-2, with D unresolved. The source was PBMCs from the stem cell graft donor, collected from the stem cell graft. In nucleotides, the CDR3 is TGTGCCAGCAGGGTCGACATTTCCTATGGCTACACCTTC. Protein: CASRVDISYGYTF.